The T cell receptor beta chain under discussion was sequenced for a study of T cells in Graves' hyperthyroidism and ophthalmopathy. As for the study in general: Peripheral blood specimens were obtained at initial diagnosis, prior to any treatment. The study, taken as a whole, reports: Ophthalmopathy prediction by the model preceded onset by a median roughly 6.3 months. Blood also held most thyroid clonotypes expanded beyond 0.001.

RNA transcripts yielded amplified TCR beta CDR3 regions. Primed by the HTBI set, a first-round RT-PCR was run on the TCR CDR3. TCRdb re-called the multiplex PCR reads with MiXCR, one entry per CDR3 protein. The sample lists fewer than 500,000 distinct CDR3 sequences, less than 15% occurring once. Trimming left V 5 bases short and J 1 base short, with 15 bases between. CDR3 length: 16 amino acids. Germline CDR1 and CDR2: MNHNS and SASEGT. The patients, who ranged from 18 to 65 in age, presented with newly diagnosed hyperthyroidism lasting under 2 months. Many counts were recorded for this clonotype. Its specificity is unknown.

This chain uses TRBV6-1 with TRBJ1-5; TRBD1 might be the D (5 bases). Source material: blood. The TCR sequence derives from a man aged 30 to 45 with Graves' hyperthyroidism that later progressed to Graves' ophthalmopathy. CDR3 DNA: TGTGCCAGCAGTTATAATTACCGGGACAGCAATCAGCCCCAGCATTTT. Encoded protein: CASSYNYRDSNQPQHF.